The sequence of this T cell receptor beta chain was determined in a study of blood T cell repertoires in COVID-19. Measured with immunoSEQ multiplex PCR; TCRdb has only the in-frame clones, and not every one. Of around 140,000 clones in the sample, around 89% are singletons; the top ten hold 18%. Germline assignment: CDR1 LNHDA and CDR2 SQIVND (reference sequence). The CDR3 has 15 residues. V lost 6 bases, J lost 3 bases, and 7 bases stayed unmatched. The sequenced sample consisted of peripheral blood. V is TRBV19 and J is TRBJ2-2; 7 nucleotides align to TRBD1. This TCR was recovered from a man aged 50 to 59 with active or convalescent COVID-19. As DNA, the CDR3 is TGTGCCAGTAGGCGGTCCGGGACAGACACCGGGGAGCTGTTTTTT. This sequence encodes CASRRSGTDTGELFF.